The 5 T cell receptor beta chains given below trace back to one sample, sequenced in a study of shared T cell receptors in the human thymus. TCRdb's table, derived via immunoSEQ multiplex PCR, lists solely in-frame clones and lacks some. Of roughly 500,000 clones listed, about 84% are singletons. These records were also assigned to another study, of human thymus T cells.

Material: thymocytes. The receptors were sampled from a boy in the first two years of life with a congenital heart defect.

The sample holds a few counts of this clone. This rearrangement joins TRBV4-3 to TRBJ2-3, with 9 bases that match TRBD2. In germline, CDR1 is LGHNA, CDR2 YSLEER. Trimming cost V 2 bases and J 4 bases; bases outside gene matches: 16. This CDR3 is built from 19 residues. The CDR3 is CASSQLCRGSGSPADTQYF. CDR3 bases: TGCGCCAGCAGCCAATTGTGCCGTGGTAGCGGGAGTCCGGCAGATACGCAGTATTTT.

This clone was seen a few times. The V and J genes are TRBV7-2 and TRBJ2-5; 10 bases line up with TRBD1. Looked up from germline, CDR1 is SGHTA and CDR2 is FQGNSA. CDR3 length equals 17 residues. Trimming took 5 bases from V and 5 from J; bases not matched to a gene: 14. CDR3 DNA sequence: TGTGCCAGCAGCACTAGTGAGACAGGGGGCGCGGGGGAGACCCAGTACTTC. Translating it yields CASSTSETGGAGETQYF.

The rearrangement uses TRBV28 and TRBJ1-1; D might be TRBD1 (5 bases). CDR1 MDHEN and CDR2 SYDVKM come from the germline V gene. V lost 8 bases, J lost 1 base, and 20 bases lay in between. The CDR3 loop spans 16 amino acids. The CDR3 reads CASAPPAGLRNTEAFF. The CDR3 DNA sequence: TGTGCCAGCGCGCCCCCCGCAGGGCTGAGGAACACTGAAGCTTTCTTT. The full variable domain, completed using reference TRBV28 and TRBJ1-1, is DVKVTQSSRYLVKRTGEKVFLECVQDMDHENMFWYRQDPGLGLRLIYFSYDVKMKEKGDIPEGYSVSREKKERFSLILESASTNQTSMYLCASAPPAGLRNTEAFFGQGTRLTVV.

J is TRBJ2-2 and V is TRBV14; 8 bases agree with TRBD1. Losses at the gene ends were 0 bases for V and 4 bases for J; bases not matched to a gene: 10. Germline CDR1 SGHDN, CDR2 FVKESK. CDR3 length equals 18 residues. CDR3 region: CASSQERSDRAATGELFF. CDR3 nucleotides: TGTGCCAGCAGCCAAGAGCGGTCGGACAGGGCGGCCACCGGGGAGCTGTTTTTT.

CDR3 loop: CASSPNPGQGNNQPQHF. The CDR3 DNA follows: TGTGCCAGCTCACCAAACCCCGGACAGGGTAATAATCAGCCCCAGCATTTT. The chain joins TRBV18 to TRBJ1-5, with TRBD1 matching over 8 bases. Germline V CDR1 and CDR2: KGHSH, LQKENI. There are 17 residues in the CDR3. The V gene end was trimmed by 2 bases and the J gene end by 4 bases; junction bases not matched to a gene: 10. Combining the CDR3 with reference TRBV18 and TRBJ1-5 gives the whole variable domain NAGVMQNPRHLVRRRGQEARLRCSPMKGHSHVYWYRQLPEEGLKFMVYLQKENIIDESGMPKERFSAEFPKEGPSILRIQQVVRGDSAAYFCASSPNPGQGNNQPQHFGDGTRLSIL.